A selection of T cell receptor beta chains follows, all from one sample in a study of T-cell reconstitution after alpha-beta-depleted transplantation in children. TCRdb itself ran the PCR reads through MiXCR, one entry per CDR3 protein. The sample lists about 8,300 distinct CDR3 sequences; around 17% were seen once. Sample: PBMCs, mostly from graft donor cells, taken 60 days after TCRalphabeta/CD19-depleted stem cell transplant. The receptors derive from a girl in the first two years of life who had a stem cell transplant for combined immunodeficiency, so the T cells may come from the graft donor. The conserved cysteine and the conserved F or W are not part of the CDR3 here.

j_call | v_call | cdr3_aa
TRBJ1-1 | TRBV18 | ASSHQTGPAF
TRBJ2-2 | TRBV7-9 | ASPTSGRSSGELF
TRBJ2-5 | TRBV20-1 | SAMDQETQY
TRBJ1-2 | TRBV20-1 | SARVESYGYT
TRBJ2-7 | TRBV29-1 | SVQGVYYEQY
TRBJ1-1 | TRBV7-2 | ASSLSQGIHTEAF
TRBJ2-5 | TRBV5-1 | ASSKHQETQY
TRBJ2-1 | TRBV7-8 | ASSLAVYRGRNEQF
TRBJ2-3 | TRBV5-1 | ASSSGQSTDTQY
TRBJ2-1 | TRBV10-3 | AISESNWGRNEQF
TRBJ1-1 | TRBV6-5 | ASNSRARTEAF
TRBJ1-4 | TRBV12-3/TRBV12-4 | ASSLRGGENEKLF
TRBJ2-7 | TRBV4-2 | ASSPRFGDEQY
TRBJ2-5 | TRBV7-9 | ASSSYLERMGETQY
TRBJ2-3 | TRBV12-3/TRBV12-4 | ASSSGLAGVLGTDTQY
TRBJ2-1 | TRBV4-3 | ASSQEWASGSFASYNEQF
TRBJ2-1 | TRBV24-1 | ATSDPGWDNEQF
TRBJ2-5 | TRBV28 | ASSRGGPETQY
TRBJ1-5 | TRBV20-1 | SAEDGRWSNQPQH
TRBJ2-5 | TRBV20-1 | SAFPGRSRETQY
TRBJ2-7 | TRBV20-1 | SALDQVGYEQY
TRBJ2-7 | TRBV3-1 | ASSQDRYSYEQY
TRBJ2-3 | TRBV6-5 | ASSSGAEGTDTQY
TRBJ1-1 | TRBV4-2 | ASSQEFRGKGAF
TRBJ1-1 | TRBV12-3/TRBV12-4 | ASSLWTGERSGG
TRBJ1-2 | TRBV20-1 | SARMDGNYGYT
TRBJ1-2 | TRBV5-1 | ASSLDSGRANYGYT
TRBJ2-1 | TRBV2 | ASSIRGTPQLINEQF
TRBJ2-7 | TRBV6-5 | ASSYSSFPTGLLMEQY
TRBJ2-4 | TRBV30 | AWSVNREGIQY
TRBJ2-1 | TRBV6-5 | ASSYPGTSGINEQF
TRBJ2-3 | TRBV10-1 | ASREPPAGNMDTQY
TRBJ2-1 | TRBV7-2 | ASSETSALQF
TRBJ1-6 | TRBV7-3 | ASSSLGNSPLH
TRBJ2-2 | TRBV24-1 | ATSDYDRGETGELF
TRBJ1-2 | TRBV27 | ASSRTPEYGYT
TRBJ2-7 | TRBV4-3 | ASSPSPGQTYEQY
TRBJ2-1 | TRBV4-2 | ASSQDSRSKEQF